A selection of T cell receptor beta chains follows, all from one sample in a study of T cell responses to AZD1222 COVID-19 vaccine. Clones were sequenced by immunoSEQ multiplex PCR, and TCRdb holds only the in-frame ones, with some missing. Here the sample spans about 120,000 clones, about 91% being singletons. The starting material was peripheral blood, obtained on day 0 of AZD1222 vaccination. The origin of the receptors is an adult in good health. Both conserved end residues are part of each CDR3. Fields, in order: clone size, J gene, D gene, CDR3 length, V gene, CDR3 DNA, CDR3 protein. The D gene is left open where the match is weak. A clone size is listed for some rows: how often the clone was seen (once, few, many), or a class if it is expanded.

once | TRBJ2-3 | - | 15 | TRBV5-6 | TGTGCCAGCAGACTCAGGAGGGCTAGCACAGATACGCAGTATTTT | CASRLRRASTDTQYF
- | TRBJ1-4 | TRBD1 | 15 | TRBV6-1 | TGTGCCAGCAGTGATAAGCGACAGGGAGGTGAAAAACTGTTTTTT | CASSDKRQGGEKLFF
- | TRBJ1-4 | - | 18 | TRBV4-2 | TGTGCCAGCAGCCAAGTACCTGGGAGATCCTTGGTTAATGAAAAACTGTTTTTT | CASSQVPGRSLVNEKLFF
- | TRBJ1-3 | TRBD1 | 15 | TRBV30 | TGTGCCTGGAGTGAAGGGACAGTTTGGGGAAACACCATATATTTT | CAWSEGTVWGNTIYF
- | TRBJ1-1 | TRBD1 | 15 | TRBV5-4 | TGTGCCAGCAGAACCTCCCGGGACAGCCACACTGAAGCTTTCTTT | CASRTSRDSHTEAFF
- | TRBJ1-1 | - | 14 | TRBV9 | TGTGCCAGCAGGAATAGACAGGCGGGCACTGAAGCTTTCTTT | CASRNRQAGTEAFF
- | TRBJ1-2 | - | 15 | TRBV27 | TGTGCCAGCAGTTTAAAGGGGTGGGGGAACTATGGCTACACCTTC | CASSLKGWGNYGYTF
once | TRBJ1-5 | - | 13 | TRBV18 | TGTGCCAGCTCACCTTCGGACAATCAGCCCCAGCATTTT | CASSPSDNQPQHF
- | TRBJ1-4 | TRBD1 | 17 | TRBV5-1 | TGCGCCAGCAGCCCTCTGACAGGGTCCTCGACTAATGAAAAACTGTTTTTT | CASSPLTGSSTNEKLFF
- | TRBJ1-2 | - | 15 | TRBV4-1 | TGCGCCAGCAGCCAAGTACAGGGAGGCAACTATGGCTACACCTTC | CASSQVQGGNYGYTF
- | TRBJ2-1 | - | 13 | TRBV7-2 | TGTGCCAGCAGCTTGGGCGATTACAATGAGCAGTTCTTC | CASSLGDYNEQFF
few | TRBJ1-2 | - | 14 | TRBV10-3 | TGTGCCATCAGTGAGCCCCAGGGCGCCTATGGCTACACCTTC | CAISEPQGAYGYTF
- | TRBJ2-7 | - | 12 | TRBV5-1 | TGCGCCAGCAAGGGGGGGCTCTACGAGCAGTACTTC | CASKGGLYEQYF
- | TRBJ1-3 | - | 13 | TRBV12-3/TRBV12-4 | TGTGCCAGCAGTTCCTCAGCTGGAAACACCATATATTTT | CASSSSAGNTIYF
- | TRBJ2-3 | TRBD2 | 16 | TRBV7-2 | TGTGCCAGCAGCCTCTTGGGAGGGCCCCACACAGATACGCAGTATTTT | CASSLLGGPHTDTQYF
- | TRBJ2-7 | - | 14 | TRBV7-9 | TGTGCCAGCAGCTTCGGGACGGCTGCCTACGAGCAGTACTTC | CASSFGTAAYEQYF
- | TRBJ2-6 | TRBD1 | 15 | TRBV5-4 | TGTGCCAGCAGCTTGCAGGGGGCTGGGGCCAACGTCCTGACTTTC | CASSLQGAGANVLTF
- | TRBJ2-2 | TRBD2 | 18 | TRBV27 | TGTGCCAGCAGTTCGACCCGACTAGCGGGGTTCAACACCGGGGAGCTGTTTTTT | CASSSTRLAGFNTGELFF
- | TRBJ2-7 | - | 15 | TRBV5-4 | TGTGCCAGCAGCCCACCGCCGACAGATTCCTACGAGCAGTACTTC | CASSPPPTDSYEQYF
- | TRBJ2-2 | - | 13 | TRBV12-3/TRBV12-4 | TGTGCCAGCAGGCTGACTAGTTCCGGGGAGCTGTTTTTT | CASRLTSSGELFF
- | TRBJ2-3 | - | 15 | TRBV24-1 | TGTGCCACCAGTGAGCCCGACAGTTCCACAGATACGCAGTATTTT | CATSEPDSSTDTQYF
- | TRBJ1-5 | - | 15 | TRBV19 | TGTGCCAGTAGTATAGGGCGGAATAACTATCAGCCCCAGCATTTT | CASSIGRNNYQPQHF